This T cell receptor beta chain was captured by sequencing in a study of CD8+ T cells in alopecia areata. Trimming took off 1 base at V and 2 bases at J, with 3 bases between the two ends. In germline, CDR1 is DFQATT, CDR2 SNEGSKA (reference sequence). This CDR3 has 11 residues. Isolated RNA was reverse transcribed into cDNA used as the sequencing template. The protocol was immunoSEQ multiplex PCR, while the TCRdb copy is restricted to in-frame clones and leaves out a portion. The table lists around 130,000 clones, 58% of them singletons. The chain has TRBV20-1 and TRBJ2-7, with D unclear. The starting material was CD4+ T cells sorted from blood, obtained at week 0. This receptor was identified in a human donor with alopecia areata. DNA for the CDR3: TGCAGTGCTAGAGGGACCTACGAGCAGTACTTC. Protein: CSARGTYEQYF.